These T cell receptor beta chains were read from a single sample in a study of blood T cell repertoires in COVID-19. Repertoires were generated with immunoSEQ multiplex PCR, while TCRdb's copy carries only in-frame clones and drops some. The sample lists roughly 410,000 clones, roughly 90% occurring once. Sample: peripheral blood. These receptors were collected from a woman aged 40 to 50 with COVID-19, enrolled during active disease. Both conserved end residues are part of each CDR3. The order of the fields is CDR3 protein, CDR3 length, J gene, V gene.

CASSHPQPGGSGYTF 15 TRBJ1-2 TRBV4-1
CASSNSGYSGNTIYF 15 TRBJ1-3 TRBV28
CASIGIKHTSEAFF 14 TRBJ1-1 TRBV28
CATAQVGTNEKLFF 14 TRBJ1-4 TRBV19
CASSFSGGGYGYTF 14 TRBJ1-2 TRBV7-9
CASSFSRNTEAFF 13 TRBJ1-1 TRBV11-2
CASSAGGGVRGYEKLFF 17 TRBJ1-4 TRBV10-1
CASSLVTRQGEMRNTEAFF 19 TRBJ1-1 TRBV27
CATSPTGATEAFF 13 TRBJ1-1 TRBV24-1
CASSDRQMGAREKLFF 16 TRBJ1-4 TRBV25-1
CASSFAGRNTEAFF 14 TRBJ1-1 TRBV6-5
CASSHTSSGYTGELFF 16 TRBJ2-2 TRBV4-3
CASSPVQGGSPLHF 14 TRBJ1-6 TRBV5-8
CASSFDRGETQYF 13 TRBJ2-5 TRBV27
CASSPGTVPDTQYF 14 TRBJ2-3 TRBV27
CASSLVTVNEKLFF 14 TRBJ1-4 TRBV7-9
CASSEDRGQGYTF 13 TRBJ1-2 TRBV7-3
CASSEIRLNTGELFF 15 TRBJ2-2 TRBV2
CASSETVNYNEQFF 14 TRBJ2-1 TRBV27
CASSSRGGRPFF 12 TRBJ2-1 TRBV7-2
CASSLGTGNYGYTF 14 TRBJ1-2 TRBV6-2/TRBV6-3
CASSGQSGNSPLHF 14 TRBJ1-6 TRBV19
CASSQDVTSGFSEETQYF 18 TRBJ2-5 TRBV14
CASRGSTSFYNSPLHF 16 TRBJ1-6 TRBV28
CASSLAPQGILHGYTF 16 TRBJ1-2 TRBV5-1
CASSFSRVGGPKTQYF 16 TRBJ2-5 TRBV27
CASSQATASDQPQHF 15 TRBJ1-5 TRBV4-1
CASSLRGRGLSNNEQFF 17 TRBJ2-1 TRBV7-8
CASSISGDSSYEQYF 15 TRBJ2-7 TRBV19
CASSQERGRGYEQYF 15 TRBJ2-7 TRBV14
CASSQRHPSTDTQYF 15 TRBJ2-3 TRBV14
CASSVPGGDGYTF 13 TRBJ1-2 TRBV5-8
CASNSPGASGGMTDTQYF 18 TRBJ2-3 TRBV5-6
CASSIDLEGQEAFF 14 TRBJ1-1 TRBV19
CASSTGGWGELFF 13 TRBJ2-2 TRBV2
CASSWGYMNTEAFF 14 TRBJ1-1 TRBV27
CASSLGLAGNNEQFF 15 TRBJ2-1 TRBV6-5
CASVRGGGYGYTF 13 TRBJ1-2 TRBV28
CASSDGGGSYNEQFF 15 TRBJ2-1 TRBV2
CASSYEGAKSPLHF 14 TRBJ1-6 TRBV6-5